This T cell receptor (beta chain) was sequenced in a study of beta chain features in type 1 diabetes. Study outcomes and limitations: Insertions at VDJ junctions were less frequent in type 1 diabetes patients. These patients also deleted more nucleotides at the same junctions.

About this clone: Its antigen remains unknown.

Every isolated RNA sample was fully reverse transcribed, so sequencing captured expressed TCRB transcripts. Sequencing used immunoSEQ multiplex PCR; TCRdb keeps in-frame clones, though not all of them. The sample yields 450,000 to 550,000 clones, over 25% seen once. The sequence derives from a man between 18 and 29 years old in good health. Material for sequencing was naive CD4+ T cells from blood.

CDR3 protein: CASSPTGTAFVGTQYF. DNA of the CDR3: TGTGCCAGCTCACCAACCGGGACAGCGTTCGTTGGGACCCAGTACTTC. The rearrangement links TRBV18 to TRBJ2-5, with 7 bases that match TRBD1. The trim removed 2 bases at V and 7 bases at J, leaving 13 bases unmatched. This CDR3 is built from 16 residues. Germline V gives CDR1 KGHSH, CDR2 LQKENI.